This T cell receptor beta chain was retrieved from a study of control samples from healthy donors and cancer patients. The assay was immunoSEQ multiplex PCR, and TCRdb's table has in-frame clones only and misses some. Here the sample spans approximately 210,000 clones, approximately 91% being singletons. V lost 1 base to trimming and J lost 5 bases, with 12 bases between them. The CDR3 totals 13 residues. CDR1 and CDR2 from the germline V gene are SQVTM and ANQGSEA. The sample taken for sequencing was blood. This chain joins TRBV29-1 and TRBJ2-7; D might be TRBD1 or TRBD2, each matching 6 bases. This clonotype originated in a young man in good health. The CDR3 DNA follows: TGCAGCGTTGAAGGGCAGGGGAGGAACGAGCAGTACTTC. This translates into CSVEGQGRNEQYF.